The clone carrying this T cell receptor (beta chain) has a handful of counts. Uncontrolled infection, other autoimmune disease, pregnancy or lactation excluded patients. This specimen belongs to a study of T cells in Graves' hyperthyroidism and ophthalmopathy. Overall study: Once the initial diagnosis was made, peripheral blood was obtained before any treatment.

TCR beta CDR3 regions were amplified from RNA. The TCR CDR3 was amplified in a first-round RT-PCR using the HTBI primer set. Via MiXCR, TCRdb re-called the multiplex PCR reads, giving one row per CDR3 protein. The top ten hold 16% of the sample, which has 730,000 or so distinct CDR3 sequences, about 19% seen once. Trimming cost V 4 bases and J 0 bases, with 12 bases left between them. This CDR3 is 15 amino acids long. CDR1 and CDR2 (germline): SGHRS, YFSETQ. The clonotype originates from a woman aged 45 to 65 with Graves' hyperthyroidism that later progressed to Graves' ophthalmopathy. The chain recombines TRBV5-1 with TRBJ2-3; D is uncertain. The specimen was blood. Here the CDR3 reads CASSATYSSTDTQYF. The CDR3 DNA reads TGCGCCAGCAGCGCCACCTACTCGAGCACAGATACGCAGTATTTT.